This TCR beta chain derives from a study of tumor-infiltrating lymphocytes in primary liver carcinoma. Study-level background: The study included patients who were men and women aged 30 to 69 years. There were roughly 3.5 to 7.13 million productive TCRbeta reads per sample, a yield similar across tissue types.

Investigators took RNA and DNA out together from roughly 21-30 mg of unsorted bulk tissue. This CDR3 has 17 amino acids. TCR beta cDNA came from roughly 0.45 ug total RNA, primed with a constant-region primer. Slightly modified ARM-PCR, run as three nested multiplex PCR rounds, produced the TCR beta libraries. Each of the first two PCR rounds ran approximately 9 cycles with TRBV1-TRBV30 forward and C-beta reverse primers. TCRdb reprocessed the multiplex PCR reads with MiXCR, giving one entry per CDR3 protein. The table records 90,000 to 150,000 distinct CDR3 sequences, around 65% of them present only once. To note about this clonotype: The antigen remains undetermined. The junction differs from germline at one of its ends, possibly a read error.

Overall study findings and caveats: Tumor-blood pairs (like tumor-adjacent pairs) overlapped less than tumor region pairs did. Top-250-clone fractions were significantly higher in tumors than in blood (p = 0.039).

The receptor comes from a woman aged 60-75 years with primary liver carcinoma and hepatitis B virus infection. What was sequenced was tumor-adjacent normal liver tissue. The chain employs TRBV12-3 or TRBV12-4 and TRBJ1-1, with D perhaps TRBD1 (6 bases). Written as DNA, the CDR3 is TGTGCCAGCAGTTACAGGGCCCCAGGGGACATGAACACTGAAGCTGTCTTT. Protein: CASSYRAPGDMNTEAVF.